This T cell receptor beta chain was obtained from a study of shared clonotypes between healthy human individuals. Broader study findings: The generation probabilities recorded for non-shared clonotypes fell below those of clonotypes shared by all four donors.

Germline loops: CDR1 SNHLY, CDR2 FYNNEI. This CDR3 comprises 16 residues. With 5 bases removed from V and 3 bases from J, the gap between germline ends came to 18 bases. Libraries were prepared by immunoSEQ multiplex PCR; TCRdb keeps only in-frame clonotypes and omits some of them. The sample holds roughly 850,000 clones; around 96% are singletons and the top ten take less than 0.25%. Worth noting for this clone: The antigen remains undetermined.

Naive CD8 cells were CD45RO-negative, positively selected for CCR7, excluding terminally differentiated effector memory CD45RA+ cells. The receptor was derived from a man under 40 in good health. Sequenced: naive CD8+ T cells sorted from blood. The chain links TRBV2 to TRBJ2-3; TRBD1 might be the D (5 bases). The CDR3 DNA follows: TGTGCCAGCAGTAGCCCTCAGGGTGTGGTAACAGATACGCAGTATTTT. It specifies CASSSPQGVVTDTQYF.